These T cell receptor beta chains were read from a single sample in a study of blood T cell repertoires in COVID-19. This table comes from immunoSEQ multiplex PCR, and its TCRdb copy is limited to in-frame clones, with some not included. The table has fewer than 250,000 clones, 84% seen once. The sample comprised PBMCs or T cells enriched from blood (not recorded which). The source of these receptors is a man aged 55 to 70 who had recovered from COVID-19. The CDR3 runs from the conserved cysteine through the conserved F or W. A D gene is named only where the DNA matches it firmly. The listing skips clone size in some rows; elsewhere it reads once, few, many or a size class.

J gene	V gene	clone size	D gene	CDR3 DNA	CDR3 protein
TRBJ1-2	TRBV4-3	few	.	TGCGCCAGCAGCCAAGGTATTCGCGACTATGGCTACACCTTC	CASSQGIRDYGYTF
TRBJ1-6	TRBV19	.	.	TGTGCCAGTAGTATTGGCCAGGGGACATTGGGAAGGAATTCACCCCTCCACTTT	CASSIGQGTLGRNSPLHF
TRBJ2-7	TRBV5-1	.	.	TGCGCCAGCAGCGGCAGCGGGCTCCCAGGGGGCTACGAGCAGTACTTC	CASSGSGLPGGYEQYF
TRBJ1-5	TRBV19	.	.	TGTGCCAGTAGTAGAAGCTCCAATAGCAATCAGCCCCAGCATTTT	CASSRSSNSNQPQHF
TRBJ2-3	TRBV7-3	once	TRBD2	TGTGCCAGCAGCCTTAGACTAGCGGGGGGGCCGGATACGCAGTATTTT	CASSLRLAGGPDTQYF
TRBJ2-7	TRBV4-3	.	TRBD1	TGCGCCAGCAGCCAAGAACAGGGGCGGGAGCAGTACTTC	CASSQEQGREQYF
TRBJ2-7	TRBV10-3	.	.	TGTGCCATCAGTGACGTCAGTGGCTACGAGCAGTACTTC	CAISDVSGYEQYF
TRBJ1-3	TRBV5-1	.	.	TGCGCCAGCAGCTTGGATATGACAGTCTCTGGAAACACCATATATTTT	CASSLDMTVSGNTIYF
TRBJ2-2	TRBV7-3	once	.	TGTGCCAGCAGCATTACACCCGGGGAGCTGTTTTTT	CASSITPGELFF
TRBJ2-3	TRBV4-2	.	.	TGTGCCAGCAGCCAAGATCTCCTAGCGCGGGCCGAGGATACGCAGTATTTT	CASSQDLLARAEDTQYF
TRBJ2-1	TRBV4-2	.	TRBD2	TGTGCCAGCAGCCAAGAAAGCGGGGGCTACAATGAGCAGTTCTTC	CASSQESGGYNEQFF
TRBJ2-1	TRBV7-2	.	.	TGTGCCAGCAGATCGGACTACTACAATGAGCAGTTCTTC	CASRSDYYNEQFF
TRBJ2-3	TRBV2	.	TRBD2	TGTGCCAGCAGTGAATTAGCGGGGGGCTTAACAGATACGCAGTATTTT	CASSELAGGLTDTQYF
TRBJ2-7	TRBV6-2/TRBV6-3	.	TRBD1	TGTGCCAGCAGTGCGAGGGGGCAGGGGGCAAACGAGCAGTACTTC	CASSARGQGANEQYF
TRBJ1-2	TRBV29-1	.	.	TGCAGCGTTGGGGGGCGGACTAACTATGGCTACACCTTC	CSVGGRTNYGYTF
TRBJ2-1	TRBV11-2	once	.	TGTGCCAGCAGCTTAGATCCCCAGAAGTACAATGAGCAGTTCTTC	CASSLDPQKYNEQFF
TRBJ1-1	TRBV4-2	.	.	TGTGCCAGCAGCCAACTTCGACAGGAAGCTTTCTTT	CASSQLRQEAFF
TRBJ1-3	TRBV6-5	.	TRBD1	TGTGCCAGCAGTTACTCTACAGGGGTGGTACACACCATATATTTT	CASSYSTGVVHTIYF
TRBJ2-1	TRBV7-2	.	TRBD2	TGTGCCAGCAGCTTAGAAAGCGGGGTTGGGAATGAGCAGTTCTTC	CASSLESGVGNEQFF
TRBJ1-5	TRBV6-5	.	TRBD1	TGTGCCAGCAGACAACGACAGGGGCACCAGCCCCAGCATTTT	CASRQRQGHQPQHF